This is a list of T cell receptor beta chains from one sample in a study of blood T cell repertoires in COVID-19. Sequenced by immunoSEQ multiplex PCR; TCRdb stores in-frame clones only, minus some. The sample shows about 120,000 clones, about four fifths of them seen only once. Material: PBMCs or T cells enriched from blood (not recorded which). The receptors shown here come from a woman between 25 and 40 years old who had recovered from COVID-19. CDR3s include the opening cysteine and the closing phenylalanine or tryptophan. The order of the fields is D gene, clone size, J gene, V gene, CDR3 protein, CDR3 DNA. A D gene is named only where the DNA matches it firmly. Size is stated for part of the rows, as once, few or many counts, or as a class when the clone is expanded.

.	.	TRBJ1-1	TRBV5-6	CASSRTDITEAFF	TGTGCCAGCAGTAGGACGGACATCACTGAAGCTTTCTTT
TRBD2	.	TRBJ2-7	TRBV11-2	CASSLFGGTYEQYF	TGTGCCAGCAGCTTATTCGGGGGGACCTACGAGCAGTACTTC
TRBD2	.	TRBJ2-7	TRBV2	CASSTGRPSYEQYF	TGTGCCAGCAGCACCGGGAGGCCCTCCTACGAGCAGTACTTC
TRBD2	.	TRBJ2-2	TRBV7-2	CASSFSGVNTGELFF	TGTGCCAGCAGCTTTAGCGGGGTGAACACCGGGGAGCTGTTTTTT
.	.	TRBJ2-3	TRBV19	CASSMRGKVTDTQYF	TGTGCCAGTAGTATGCGCGGGAAGGTCACAGATACGCAGTATTTT
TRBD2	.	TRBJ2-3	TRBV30	CAWSEGLAGDPGADTQYF	TGTGCCTGGAGCGAGGGACTAGCGGGAGACCCCGGGGCAGATACGCAGTATTTT
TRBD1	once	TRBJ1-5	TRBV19	CASSYRGNQPQHF	TGTGCCAGTAGTTACAGGGGAAATCAGCCCCAGCATTTT
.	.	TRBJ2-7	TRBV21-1	CAMLSGREAYEQYF	TGTGCCATGCTTAGCGGGAGGGAGGCCTACGAGCAGTACTTC
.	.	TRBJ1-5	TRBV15	CATSSARGSNQPQHF	TGTGCCACCAGCAGTGCCCGGGGAAGCAATCAGCCCCAGCATTTT
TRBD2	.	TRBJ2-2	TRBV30	CAWSVSSGGVTGELFF	TGTGCCTGGAGTGTCTCTAGCGGAGGGGTCACCGGGGAGCTGTTTTTT
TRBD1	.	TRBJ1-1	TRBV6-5	CASSYTGQGAEAFF	TGTGCCAGCAGTTACACAGGACAGGGGGCGGAAGCTTTCTTT
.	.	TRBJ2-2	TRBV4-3	CASSQAGTNTGELFF	TGCGCCAGCAGCCAAGCCGGGACGAACACCGGGGAGCTGTTTTTT
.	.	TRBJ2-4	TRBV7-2	CASSLFLGSKNIQYF	TGTGCCAGCAGCTTGTTTTTGGGGAGCAAAAACATTCAGTACTTC
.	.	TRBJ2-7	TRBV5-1	CASSLGGSSYEQYF	TGCGCCAGCAGCTTGGGGGGCAGCTCCTACGAGCAGTACTTC
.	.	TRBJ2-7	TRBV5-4	CASSLHTGLRPYEQYF	TGTGCCAGCAGTTTACACACGGGACTGCGACCCTACGAGCAGTACTTC
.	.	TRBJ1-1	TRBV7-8	CASSLRLSEAFF	TGTGCCAGCAGCCTCAGGCTGTCTGAAGCTTTCTTT
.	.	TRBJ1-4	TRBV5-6	CASRGGSERKLFF	TGTGCCAGCAGGGGTGGGAGTGAAAGAAAACTGTTTTTT
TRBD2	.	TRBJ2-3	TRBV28	CASSLFGGGATDTQYF	TGTGCCAGCAGTTTATTTGGGGGAGGGGCGACAGATACGCAGTATTTT
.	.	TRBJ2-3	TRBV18	CASSPKRDTQYF	TGTGCCAGCTCCCCCAAGCGCGATACGCAGTATTTT
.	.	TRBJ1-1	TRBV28	CASSEGGNTEAFF	TGTGCCAGCAGTGAGGGAGGGAACACTGAAGCTTTCTTT
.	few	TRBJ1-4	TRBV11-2	CASSLKLNEKLFF	TGTGCCAGCAGCTTAAAGCTTAATGAAAAACTGTTTTTT
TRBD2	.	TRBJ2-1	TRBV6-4	CASSEGAGSYNEQFF	TGTGCCAGCAGTGAGGGAGCGGGGTCCTACAATGAGCAGTTCTTC
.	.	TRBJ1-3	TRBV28	CASSLVRASSGNTIYF	TGTGCCAGCAGTTTAGTCAGGGCGAGCTCTGGAAACACCATATATTTT
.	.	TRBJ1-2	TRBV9	CASSATRPGYGYTF	TGTGCCAGCAGCGCAACACGGCCGGGATATGGCTACACCTTC
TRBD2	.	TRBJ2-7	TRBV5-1	CASSLLADPYEQYF	TGCGCCAGCAGCCTACTAGCGGATCCCTACGAGCAGTACTTC
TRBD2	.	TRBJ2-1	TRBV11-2	CASSPRSSGNEQFF	TGTGCCAGCAGCCCCCGGTCTAGCGGTAATGAGCAGTTCTTC
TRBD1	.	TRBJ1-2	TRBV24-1	CATSDPVRGHGYTF	TGTGCCACCAGTGACCCCGTCAGGGGGCACGGCTACACCTTC
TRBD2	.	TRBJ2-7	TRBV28	CASNSGGESSYEQYF	TGTGCCAGCAACTCGGGAGGGGAGAGCTCCTACGAGCAGTACTTC
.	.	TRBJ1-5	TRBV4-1	CASSHQGRPQHF	TGCGCCAGCAGCCACCAGGGGAGGCCCCAGCATTTT
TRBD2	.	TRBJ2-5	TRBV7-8	CASSLQREVAETQYF	TGTGCCAGCAGCTTACAGCGGGAGGTCGCGGAGACCCAGTACTTC
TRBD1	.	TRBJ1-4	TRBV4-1	CASSPGQGTTNEKLFF	TGCGCCAGCAGCCCAGGACAGGGGACAACTAATGAAAAACTGTTTTTT
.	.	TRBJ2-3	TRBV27	CASSPTTNTQYF	TGTGCCAGCAGTCCGACTACTAATACGCAGTATTTT
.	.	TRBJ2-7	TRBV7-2	CASSLGAGQYAEQYF	TGTGCCAGCAGCTTAGGGGCAGGGCAGTACGCCGAGCAGTACTTC
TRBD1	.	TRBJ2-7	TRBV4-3	CASSQDLPGQISYEQYF	TGCGCCAGCAGCCAAGACCTCCCGGGACAGATCTCCTACGAGCAGTACTTC
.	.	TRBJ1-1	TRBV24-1	CATSAGGGGGTEAFF	TGTGCCACCAGTGCCGGAGGCGGGGGGGGGACTGAAGCTTTCTTT
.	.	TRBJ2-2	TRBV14	CASSQDRGGELFF	TGTGCCAGCAGCCAAGATCGGGGCGGGGAGCTGTTTTTT
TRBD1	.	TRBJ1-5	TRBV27	CASRQSGTGGRQPQHF	TGTGCCAGCAGACAATCCGGGACAGGGGGCCGGCAGCCCCAGCATTTT
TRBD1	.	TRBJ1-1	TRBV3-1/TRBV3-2	CASSQPRGVSFTEAFF	TGTGCCAGCAGCCAACCCAGGGGGGTGAGTTTCACTGAAGCTTTCTTT
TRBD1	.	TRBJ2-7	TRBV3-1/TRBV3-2	CASSPGQEGYEQYF	TGTGCCAGCAGCCCGGGACAGGAGGGTTACGAGCAGTACTTC
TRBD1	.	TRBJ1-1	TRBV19	CASSISLEGQAGTEAFF	TGTGCCAGTAGTATCTCCTTAGAAGGACAGGCGGGGACTGAAGCTTTCTTT
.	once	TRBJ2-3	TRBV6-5	CASRELEGGTDTQYF	TGTGCCAGCAGGGAGCTAGAGGGAGGCACAGATACGCAGTATTTT
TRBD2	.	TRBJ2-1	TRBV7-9	CASTKPVGTREQFF	TGTGCCAGCACCAAGCCCGTGGGGACTAGAGAGCAGTTCTTC
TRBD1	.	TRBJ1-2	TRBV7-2	CASSWDRERSNYGYTF	TGTGCCAGCAGCTGGGACAGGGAACGGTCGAACTATGGCTACACCTTC
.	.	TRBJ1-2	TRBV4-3	CASSRDWLANYGYTF	TGCGCCAGCAGCCGGGACTGGCTAGCTAACTATGGATACACCTTC
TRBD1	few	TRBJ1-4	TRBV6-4	CASSDRAGGNEKLFF	TGTGCCAGCAGTGACCGGGCAGGGGGAAATGAAAAACTGTTTTTT
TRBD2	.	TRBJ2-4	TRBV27	CASSSRGTSGLAKNIQYF	TGTGCCAGCAGTTCCCGCGGGACTAGCGGCTTAGCCAAAAACATTCAGTACTTC
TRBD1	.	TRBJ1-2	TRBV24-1	CATSDRSGTAYGYTF	TGTGCCACCAGTGATCGCTCCGGGACAGCCTATGGCTACACCTTC
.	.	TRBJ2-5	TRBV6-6	CASSRDTLQETQYF	TGTGCCAGCAGTCGTGACACGTTACAAGAGACCCAGTACTTC
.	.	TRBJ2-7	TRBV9	CASSVGTGNLYEQYF	TGTGCCAGCAGCGTAGGAACAGGGAATCTCTACGAGCAGTACTTC
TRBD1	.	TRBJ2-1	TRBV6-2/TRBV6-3	CASSPGTEHNEQFF	TGTGCCAGCAGCCCCGGGACAGAACACAATGAGCAGTTCTTC
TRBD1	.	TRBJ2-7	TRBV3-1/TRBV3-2	CASSRLQGNEQYF	TGTGCCAGCAGCCGTCTACAGGGGAACGAGCAGTACTTC
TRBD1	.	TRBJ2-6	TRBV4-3	CASSPRTGTGANVLTF	TGCGCCAGCAGCCCCCGGACAGGGACTGGGGCCAACGTCCTGACTTTC
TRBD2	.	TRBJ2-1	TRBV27	CASSLLAGSSYNEQFF	TGTGCCAGCAGCCTACTAGCGGGAAGCTCCTACAATGAGCAGTTCTTC